Presented here are 17 T cell receptor beta chains from one specimen sequenced in a study of T cell responses to AZD1222 COVID-19 vaccine. Measured with immunoSEQ multiplex PCR; TCRdb has only the in-frame clones, and not every one. This sample has about 180,000 clones, with approximately 91% found just once. Sequencing used peripheral blood, obtained 28 days after the second AZD1222 dose. The receptors were sampled from an adult who received the AZD1222 COVID-19 vaccine.

The genes are TRBV5-8 and TRBJ1-3; 7 nucleotides align to TRBD1. J lost 3 bases, V lost 3 bases, and 6 bases had no gene match. In germline, CDR1 is SGHTS, CDR2 YDEGEE. The CDR3 loop spans 15 amino acids. CDR3 residues: CASSWITGVGNTIYF. As DNA, the CDR3 is TGTGCCAGCAGCTGGATTACAGGGGTTGGAAACACCATATATTTT.

The CDR3 sequence is CASSLDVWGLSGNTIYF. The CDR3 bases are TGTGCCAGCAGCTTAGACGTTTGGGGTCTGAGTGGAAACACCATATATTTT. The chain joins TRBV7-9 to TRBJ1-3, with D uncertain. CDR1 SEHNR and CDR2 FQNEAQ come from the germline V gene (reference sequence). V was pared by 1 base and J by 3 bases, with 16 bases between. CDR3 length: 17 residues.

The chain combines TRBV7-7 with TRBJ2-2, with a weak D call TRBD2 (6 bases). The germline gives CDR1 SSHAT, CDR2 FNYEAQ (reference sequence). The CDR3 has 16 residues. Trimming took 5 bases from V and 0 from J, leaving 13 bases between them. The CDR3 coding sequence is TGTGCCAGCAGCCAAGGTCAGCGGGCGAACACCGGGGAGCTGTTTTTT. This translates into CASSQGQRANTGELFF.

The chain recombines TRBV18 with TRBJ2-3; D is unresolved. CDR1 is KGHSH and CDR2 is LQKENI in the germline V gene. The CDR3 has 12 residues. V was clipped by 4 bases and J by 3 bases, with 5 bases between them. The CDR3 here is CASSLETDTQYF. The CDR3 nucleotides are TGTGCCAGCTCACTCGAGACAGATACGCAGTATTTT.

The chain recombines TRBV28 with TRBJ1-5; the D is unclear. This CDR3 is built from 12 residues. In germline, CDR1 is MDHEN, CDR2 SYDVKM. CDR3 sequence (DNA): TGTGCGAGCGACGGGAGCAATCAGCCCCAGCATTTT. Protein: CASDGSNQPQHF.

With respect to this clone: Within the sample, other DNA sequences also encode this same CDR3. CDR3 nucleotides: TGTGCCAGCAGTTCCGGACAGGGCGATCAGCCCCAGCATTTT. This gives the protein CASSSGQGDQPQHF. The chain is built from TRBV28 and TRBJ1-5; TRBD1 agrees at 8 bases. With 4 bases clipped from V and 5 bases from J, the junction kept 4 bases outside the gene matches. Germline CDR1 MDHEN, CDR2 SYDVKM. The CDR3 totals 14 residues.

The rearrangement uses TRBV4-1 and TRBJ2-7; 7 bases match TRBD2. This CDR3 comprises 16 residues. V shed 0 bases, J shed 0 bases, and the junction held 5 bases outside the gene matches. Germline V CDR1 and CDR2: MGHRA, YSYEKL. The CDR3 region is CASSQDVPSGSYEQYF. The CDR3 DNA reads as TGCGCCAGCAGCCAAGATGTTCCTAGCGGCTCCTACGAGCAGTACTTC.

This chain uses TRBV27 with TRBJ2-2, with TRBD2 identical over 9 bases. The V and J ends lost 5 bases and 5 bases, in that order; junction bases with no gene match: 9. The CDR3 loop spans 16 amino acids. Germline CDR1 MNHEY, CDR2 SMNVEV (reference sequence). The CDR3 DNA is TGTGCCAGCAGTCAGAGTAGCGGGAGATATACCGGGGAGCTGTTTTTT. Amino acids: CASSQSSGRYTGELFF.

The V and J genes are TRBV2 and TRBJ2-5; 9 nucleotides align to TRBD2. V lost 8 bases, J lost 5 bases, and 6 bases stayed unmatched. This CDR3 region has 13 residues. Per germline, CDR1 SNHLY and CDR2 FYNNEI. The CDR3 bases are TGTGCCAGCGGGGGCAGCGGGGGGGAGACCCAGTACTTC. Translation: CASGGSGGETQYF.

This chain uses TRBV5-1 with TRBJ2-1; 7 bases agree with TRBD1. The germline V gene has CDR1 SGHRS and CDR2 YFSETQ. The CDR3 sequence is 15 residues long. The trim removed 0 bases at V and 3 bases at J, leaving 3 bases unmatched. The CDR3 reads CASSLVGGSYNEQFF. CDR3 in DNA: TGCGCCAGCAGCTTGGTAGGGGGCAGCTACAATGAGCAGTTCTTC.

This chain joins TRBV7-3 and TRBJ2-7; D is undetermined. Looked up from germline, CDR1 is SGHTA and CDR2 is FQGTGA. The V end lost 2 bases, the J end lost 2 bases, and 10 bases lay between the germline ends. This CDR3 spans 14 amino acids. CDR3: CASSLDGKAYEQYF. CDR3 in DNA: TGTGCCAGCAGCTTAGACGGCAAAGCCTACGAGCAGTACTTC. The full variable domain, completed using reference TRBV7-3 and TRBJ2-7, is GAGVSQTPSNKVTEKGKYVELRCDPISGHTALYWYRQSLGQGPEFLIYFQGTGAADDSGLPNDRFFAVRPEGSVSTLKIQRTERGDSAVYLCASSLDGKAYEQYFGPGTRLTVT.

This clone was observed a handful of times. The rearrangement joins TRBV27 to TRBJ2-7, with 9 bases that match TRBD1. Germline trimming cut 4 bases from V and 1 base from J; bases unmatched to any gene: 5. CDR1 is MNHEY and CDR2 is SMNVEV in the germline V gene (reference sequence). The CDR3 loop spans 15 amino acids. This CDR3 reads CASSSTGGASYEQYF. CDR3 nucleotides: TGTGCCAGCAGTTCAACAGGGGGCGCATCCTACGAGCAGTACTTC.

This chain joins TRBV18 and TRBJ2-6; D remains unclear. Germline loops: CDR1 KGHSH, CDR2 LQKENI. This CDR3 has 16 residues. The V gene lost 5 bases and the J gene lost 0 bases, with 11 bases spanning the gap. CDR3 nucleotides: TGTGCCAGCTCAAACTTGACCCCCTCTGGGGCCAACGTCCTGACTTTC. Amino acids: CASSNLTPSGANVLTF. The full variable domain, rest sourced from reference TRBV18 and TRBJ2-6, is NAGVMQNPRHLVRRRGQEARLRCSPMKGHSHVYWYRQLPEEGLKFMVYLQKENIIDESGMPKERFSAEFPKEGPSILRIQQVVRGDSAAYFCASSNLTPSGANVLTFGAGSRLTVL.

The chain couples TRBV6-5 to TRBJ2-3; the D is unclear. Trimming stripped 0 bases from V and 3 bases from J, with 7 bases between. The CDR3 has 14 amino acids. The germline V gene has CDR1 MNHEY and CDR2 SVGAGI. CDR3 coding DNA: TGTGCCAGCAGTTACTCCGGAACGACAGATACGCAGTATTTT. It translates to CASSYSGTTDTQYF.

This chain uses TRBV5-1 with TRBJ1-6, with 7 bases lining up with TRBD1. V gave up 4 bases and J gave up 13 bases; unmatched junction bases: 17. CDR1 SGHRS and CDR2 YFSETQ come from the germline V gene. This CDR3 region has 16 residues. The CDR3 loop is CASSPEPDRVKDPLHF. DNA of the CDR3: TGCGCCAGCAGCCCCGAACCAGACAGGGTAAAGGATCCCCTCCACTTT. Full variable domain (remainder filled in from reference TRBV5-1 and TRBJ1-6): KAGVTQTPRYLIKTRGQQVTLSCSPISGHRSVSWYQQTPGQGLQFLFEYFSETQRNKGNFPGRFSGRQFSNSRSEMNVSTLELGDSALYLCASSPEPDRVKDPLHFGNGTRLTVT.

The rearrangement links TRBV3-1 (or the pseudogene TRBV3-2) to TRBJ1-5; possible D gene TRBD1, 5 bases. This CDR3 spans 14 amino acids. V was trimmed by 1 base and J by 7 bases, leaving 11 bases between them. Looked up from germline, CDR1 is LGHDT and CDR2 is YNNKEL (reference sequence). The CDR3 here is CASSQVAGIQPQHF. The CDR3 DNA sequence: TGTGCCAGCAGCCAAGTAGCAGGGATCCAGCCCCAGCATTTT.

The CDR3 nucleotides read TGTGCCAGCAATCCGACAGGGCAGCATCAGCCCCAGCATTTT. It translates to CASNPTGQHQPQHF. The chain recombines TRBV6-5 with TRBJ1-5; TRBD1 aligns across 7 bases. Per the germline V gene, CDR1 is MNHEY and CDR2 is SVGAGI. CDR3 size: 14 residues. V lost 7 bases, J lost 5 bases, and 8 bases stayed unmatched.